The 20 T cell receptor beta chains given below trace back to one sample, sequenced in a study of radiation and T cells in renal cell carcinoma. Time point in this sample: blood 2 weeks post-SBRT. Treatment meaning: 15 Gy SBRT to primary tumor, nephrectomy 4 weeks later. Some clones are missing from TCRdb's copy, which holds only in-frame ones; the method was immunoSEQ multiplex PCR. Of roughly 120,000 clones listed, roughly 77% were seen once; the top ten hold under 2.5%. Sample: blood, taken from a patient whose treatment included radiotherapy and nephrectomy. These receptors originate from a woman aged 55-69 years with renal cell carcinoma.

This clone was recorded once. The CDR3 is CASSLRTGAGGYTF. DNA for the CDR3: TGCGCCAGCAGCCTCCGGACAGGGGCTGGTGGCTACACCTTC. The chain uses TRBV5-1 and TRBJ1-2; 9 bases agree with TRBD1. From germline, CDR1 is SGHRS and CDR2 YFSETQ. This CDR3 contains 14 residues. The junction had 8 bases not matched to a gene; V was cut back by 4 bases and J by 7 bases.

The chain recombines TRBV9 with TRBJ1-2; D is uncertain. V gave up 5 bases and J gave up 4 bases, with 12 bases separating them. There are 13 residues in the CDR3. Germline V lookup: CDR1 SGDLS, CDR2 YYNGEE. CDR3 in amino acids: CASSQALGYGYTF. Here the CDR3 DNA reads TGTGCCAGCAGTCAGGCACTAGGCTATGGCTACACCTTC.

The V gene is TRBV6-1, the J gene TRBJ1-4, with unresolved D. The CDR3 sequence is 14 residues long. Trimming removed 8 bases at V and 3 bases at J, with 13 bases between. From germline, CDR1 is MNHNS and CDR2 SASEGT. CDR3 amino acids: CASGDMEPNEKLFF. CDR3 in DNA: TGTGCCAGCGGCGATATGGAGCCTAATGAAAAACTGTTTTTT.

The chain uses TRBV19 and TRBJ1-2; maybe TRBD1 (6 bases). The CDR3 length is 13 residues. V was cut by 5 bases and J by 4 bases, with 11 bases left in between. Germline V lookup: CDR1 LNHDA, CDR2 SQIVND (reference sequence). CDR3 residues: CASSPGGAYGYTF. For the CDR3, the DNA is TGTGCCAGTAGTCCCGGGGGGGCCTATGGCTACACCTTC.

V and J are TRBV28 and TRBJ1-5; 9 nucleotides align to TRBD1. There are 17 residues in the CDR3. Germline values: CDR1 MDHEN, CDR2 SYDVKM. V lost 6 bases to trimming and J lost 0 bases; unmatched junction nucleotides: 9. The CDR3 here is CASSRLTGGNSNQPQHF. The DNA of the CDR3 is TGTGCCAGCAGCCGTCTTACAGGGGGCAATAGCAATCAGCCCCAGCATTTT.

The chain carries TRBV6-6 and TRBJ2-3, with D perhaps TRBD1 (5 bases). Trimming took off 5 bases at V and 1 base at J, with 16 bases between the two ends. Germline values: CDR1 MNHNY, CDR2 SVGAGI (reference sequence). The CDR3 length is 16 residues. The CDR3 DNA follows: TGTGCCAGCAGTCCCCTCTTAAGGGGTGGCACAGATACGCAGTATTTT. Amino acids: CASSPLLRGGTDTQYF.

The chain employs TRBV18 and TRBJ1-6; D gene ambiguous. V was trimmed by 3 bases and J by 6 bases, leaving 18 bases between them. The CDR3 consists of 17 residues. Germline V gene data show CDR1 as KGHSH and CDR2 as LQKENI. CDR3 DNA sequence: TGTGCCAGCTCACCTCGGGGAGGAGCCTTTGGTAATTCACCCCTCCACTTT. Its protein is CASSPRGGAFGNSPLHF.

The chain couples TRBV6-1 to TRBJ2-3; 7 bases are a match to TRBD2. CDR1 is MNHNS and CDR2 is SASEGT in the germline V gene. V gave up 7 bases and J gave up 0 bases; unmatched junction bases: 4. The CDR3 is 14 amino acids. Here the CDR3 reads CASKRGPSTDTQYF. CDR3 bases: TGTGCCAGCAAGCGGGGACCTAGCACAGATACGCAGTATTTT.

The rearrangement links TRBV19 to TRBJ2-7, with 7 bases identical to TRBD2. Germline assignment: CDR1 LNHDA and CDR2 SQIVND (reference sequence). V shed 6 bases, J shed 0 bases, and the junction held 8 bases outside the gene matches. The CDR3 is made up of 15 amino acids. CDR3 amino acids: CASREAGRSSYEQYF. CDR3 in DNA: TGTGCCAGTAGGGAAGCGGGGAGGAGCTCCTACGAGCAGTACTTC.

The chain uses TRBV4-1 and TRBJ1-1; possibly TRBD1 for D (5 bases). V dropped 0 bases and J dropped 0 bases, with 11 bases sitting between them. Germline V gene sequence: CDR1 MGHRA, CDR2 YSYEKL. The CDR3 runs 16 residues. The CDR3 here is CASSQDPGRMNTEAFF. The DNA of the CDR3 is TGCGCCAGCAGCCAAGACCCGGGGCGGATGAACACTGAAGCTTTCTTT.

This clone was detected a few times. The V and J genes are TRBV9 and TRBJ2-3; 9 bases line up with TRBD2. V trimming: 4 bases; J trimming: 6 bases; junction bases outside the gene matches: 9. The CDR3 covers 15 residues. Looked up from germline, CDR1 is SGDLS and CDR2 is YYNGEE. CDR3 loop: CASSLTSGLGDTQYF. Written as DNA, the CDR3 is TGTGCCAGCAGCCTTACTAGCGGGCTAGGGGATACGCAGTATTTT.

The rearrangement joins TRBV7-9 to TRBJ1-2; possible D gene TRBD1, 5 bases. Germline lookup yields CDR1 SEHNR and CDR2 FQNEAQ (reference sequence). The CDR3 extends over 13 amino acids. Between the trimmed V and J ends, which lost 1 base and 5 bases, there was a span of 8 bases. DNA of the CDR3: TGTGCCAGCAGCTTAGAGGGGACTTATGGCTACACCTTC. Amino acid sequence: CASSLEGTYGYTF. Variable domain in full (rest from reference TRBV7-9 and TRBJ1-2): DTGVSQNPRHKITKRGQNVTFRCDPISEHNRLYWYRQTLGQGPEFLTYFQNEAQLEKSRLLSDRFSAERPKGSFSTLEIQRTEQGDSAMYLCASSLEGTYGYTFGSGTRLTVV.

The chain is built from TRBV6-1 and TRBJ1-5; 7 bases agree with TRBD1. The germline CDR1 and CDR2 sequences are MNHNS and SASEGT. This CDR3 is 16 amino acids long. V shed 0 bases and J 6 bases; nucleotides not matched to a gene: 8. The CDR3 here is CASSEASGGIRQPQHF. For the CDR3, the DNA is TGTGCCAGCAGTGAAGCGTCAGGGGGTATTCGTCAGCCCCAGCATTTT.

J is TRBJ2-5 and V is TRBV6-5, with TRBD2 as a possible D gene (6 bases). The V gene's germline CDR1 is MNHEY and CDR2 SVGAGI. The V gene lost 7 bases and the J gene lost 2 bases, with 11 bases spanning the gap. The CDR3 loop spans 13 amino acids. CDR3 sequence: CASTIAVQETQYF. CDR3 DNA: TGTGCCAGCACCATAGCGGTTCAAGAGACCCAGTACTTC.

In this sample, this clone turned up a few times. The chain has TRBV28 and TRBJ1-1, with 7 positions matching TRBD1. With V trimmed by 6 bases and J by 10 bases, 14 bases remained unmatched. This CDR3 is built from 14 residues. Germline CDR1 is MDHEN and CDR2 is SYDVKM. The CDR3 sequence is CASRIPGTAATAFF. CDR3 DNA: TGTGCCAGCAGGATACCCGGGACAGCCGCGACAGCTTTCTTT. The variable domain in full, completed from reference TRBV28 and TRBJ1-1, reads DVKVTQSSRYLVKRTGEKVFLECVQDMDHENMFWYRQDPGLGLRLIYFSYDVKMKEKGDIPEGYSVSREKKERFSLILESASTNQTSMYLCASRIPGTAATAFFGQGTRLTVV.

This chain connects TRBV19 to TRBJ1-4; D gene ambiguous. CDR1 is LNHDA and CDR2 is SQIVND in the germline V gene (reference sequence). The CDR3 is 14 amino acids. V was shortened by 5 bases and J by 8 bases, with 15 bases between the two germline ends. The CDR3 here is CASSSRYSEEKLFF. The CDR3 DNA is TGTGCCAGTAGTTCAAGGTATTCAGAGGAAAAACTGTTTTTT.

This clone appeared a single time. The genes are TRBV2 and TRBJ2-7; D possibly corresponds to TRBD1 (6 bases). The CDR3 length is 14 residues. Germline V gives CDR1 SNHLY, CDR2 FYNNEI. The V end was cut by 0 bases, the J end by 5 bases, with 11 bases between. As DNA, the CDR3 is TGTGCCAGCAGTGAAGCGCAACAGGGCGACGAGCAGTACTTC. This translates into CASSEAQQGDEQYF.

The chain joins TRBV6-5 to TRBJ1-4; D gene ambiguous. Germline-derived CDR1 and CDR2 are MNHEY and SVGAGI. The CDR3 length is 14 residues. V was clipped by 4 bases and J by 4 bases, with 10 bases between them. The CDR3 bases are TGTGCCAGCAGTTCGACAACCGGTAATGAAAAACTGTTTTTT. This encodes CASSSTTGNEKLFF.

By sample fraction, this clone is medium-sized. This rearrangement joins TRBV2 to TRBJ2-7; D tentatively fits TRBD1 or TRBD2 (5 bases each). CDR1 and CDR2 from the germline V gene are SNHLY and FYNNEI. The CDR3 runs 12 residues. The V gene lost 6 bases and the J gene lost 6 bases, with 12 bases spanning the gap. The CDR3, as DNA: TGTGCCAGCAGGGGGGACGTAAGCGAGCAGTACTTC. Its protein product is CASRGDVSEQYF.

This clone rates as medium-sized. The V call is TRBV9, the J call TRBJ1-1; D is uncertain. CDR3 length equals 13 residues. Trimming left V 3 bases short and J 0 bases short, with 6 bases between. CDR1 SGDLS and CDR2 YYNGEE come from the germline V gene. The CDR3 loop is CASSAGMNTEAFF. In nucleotides, the CDR3 is TGTGCCAGCAGCGCGGGTATGAACACTGAAGCTTTCTTT.